The 7 T cell receptor beta chains presented below share a single source sample, sequenced in a study of cytomegalovirus exposure and HLA in healthy donors. Here immunoSEQ multiplex PCR was the method, and the copy in TCRdb shows in-frame clones only, minus some. The sample contains tens of thousands of clones, roughly 90% of which appear only once. Sequencing was performed on PBMCs. These TCRs come from a woman aged 18-35 years in good health and CMV-seropositive.

The chain joins TRBV6-1 to TRBJ1-2, with TRBD1 matching 7 bases. The CDR3 totals 14 residues. V dropped 6 bases and J dropped 3; count of bases not matched to a gene: 7. The germline CDR1 and CDR2 sequences are MNHNS and SASEGT. The CDR3: CASRTRGVDYGYTF. The CDR3 nucleotides are TGTGCCAGCAGGACCAGGGGGGTGGACTATGGCTACACCTTC.

The genes are TRBV30 and TRBJ1-2, with D unresolved. Trimming took off 3 bases at V and 1 base at J, with 12 bases between the two ends. The CDR3 totals 14 residues. Germline CDR1 and CDR2: GTSNPN and SVGIG (reference sequence). The CDR3 is CAWSPGRLNYGYTF. DNA for the CDR3: TGTGCCTGGAGCCCGGGGAGGCTTAACTATGGCTACACCTTC.

As regards this clone: A junction end diverges from the germline sequence, so it may reflect a read error. The CDR3 is CASSLAADSKKLFF. The CDR3 DNA is TGTGCTAGCAGCTTAGCGGCGGACAGCAAAAAACTGTTTTTT. The V gene is TRBV7-7, the J gene TRBJ1-4, with a tentative D call TRBD1 (6 bases). The CDR3 runs 14 residues. Per the germline V gene, CDR1 is SSHAT and CDR2 is FNYEAQ (reference sequence).

This chain uses TRBV7-2 with TRBJ2-1; 12 nucleotides line up with TRBD2. V trimming: 2 bases; J trimming: 3 bases; junction bases outside the gene matches: 5. The CDR3 spans 17 residues. The germline V gene has CDR1 SGHTA and CDR2 FQGNSA. The CDR3 nucleotides are TGTGCCAGCAGCTTACTCGGACTAGCGGGGCGCTACAATGAGCAGTTCTTC. This encodes CASSLLGLAGRYNEQFF.

The chain has TRBV10-3 and TRBJ2-3; TRBD2 might be the D (6 bases). Between the trimmed V and J ends, which lost 6 bases and 2 bases, there was a span of 12 bases. CDR1 is ENHRY and CDR2 is SYGVKD in the germline V gene. The CDR3 runs to 14 residues. The CDR3 nucleotides read TGTGCCATCAGAGAAAGACTAGACACAGATACGCAGTATTTT. This translates into CAIRERLDTDTQYF.

The chain employs TRBV4-2 and TRBJ2-2, with D possibly matching TRBD1 (6 bases). V lost 0 bases and J 8 bases, leaving 16 bases between the germline ends. The CDR3 loop spans 16 amino acids. CDR1 LGHNA and CDR2 YNFKEQ come from the germline V gene. In DNA form, the CDR3 reads TGTGCCAGCAGCCAAGAAAGTTCTTGGGGGACAGGGGAGCTGTTTTTT. This codes for CASSQESSWGTGELFF.

This clone was detected once. The chain is built from TRBV7-3 and TRBJ2-3; 8 bases are a match to TRBD2. V shed 4 bases, J shed 6 bases, and the junction held 6 bases outside the gene matches. The CDR3 covers 14 residues. Germline CDR1 and CDR2: SGHTA and FQGTGA. The CDR3 DNA sequence: TGTGCCAGCAGCTCGACTAGCGCCGGGGATACGCAGTATTTT. Translating gives CASSSTSAGDTQYF.